This paragraph covers one TCR beta chain sequence. This entry comes from a study of monozygotic twins with inflammatory bowel disease. TCRdb reprocessed the 5' RACE reads, with one entry per CDR3 protein and no DNA. This sample's clone table lists more than 300,000 distinct CDR3 sequences. CDR3 length: 15 residues. In germline, CDR1 is KGHDR, CDR2 SFDVKD. The rearrangement links TRBV24-1 to TRBJ2-7; TCRdb proposes TRBD1, but this gene call is untestable without DNA. The source is a human donor with ulcerative colitis or Crohn's disease, or a healthy co-twin of an affected twin (not recorded which). Sequenced: blood. CDR3 protein: CATSDPGQGAGEQYF.